These T cell receptor beta chains were read from a single sample in a study of T cell changes during pregnancy in multiple sclerosis. Only in-frame clones appear in the TCRdb table, and some are missing; sequencing was by immunoSEQ multiplex PCR. The table includes about 39,000 clones, roughly 93% detected once. The material sequenced was CD4+ T cells from peripheral blood mononuclear cells, taken after pregnancy. These receptors came from a female donor with multiple sclerosis, enrolled in a pregnancy study. CDR3s include the opening cysteine and the closing phenylalanine or tryptophan. Fields, in order: clone size, J gene, D gene, V gene, CDR3 protein, CDR3 DNA. The D gene is left open where the match is weak. Part of the rows lack a size; the others show once, few, many or a class for expanded clones.

size: -
J: TRBJ2-5
D: TRBD1
V: TRBV7-2
CDR3: CASSHAGQGLETQYF
DNA: TGTGCCAGCAGCCACGCGGGACAGGGTTTAGAGACCCAGTACTTC

size: -
J: TRBJ2-7
D: TRBD1
V: TRBV19
CDR3: CASRRWGTDDTYEQYF
DNA: TGTGCCAGTCGCCGATGGGGGACAGATGACACCTACGAGCAGTACTTC

size: -
J: TRBJ2-5
D: -
V: TRBV19
CDR3: CASSRSVQETQYF
DNA: TGTGCCAGTAGTCGTAGCGTCCAAGAGACCCAGTACTTC

size: -
J: TRBJ1-1
D: TRBD1
V: TRBV7-8
CDR3: CASSRQGTEAFF
DNA: TGTGCCAGCAGCCGACAGGGCACTGAAGCTTTCTTT

size: -
J: TRBJ2-1
D: -
V: TRBV15
CDR3: CATSRDAVGEQFF
DNA: TGTGCCACCAGCAGAGATGCGGTGGGTGAGCAGTTCTTC

size: -
J: TRBJ2-4
D: TRBD2
V: TRBV5-1
CDR3: CASSPKAGWVDKNIQYF
DNA: TGCGCCAGCAGCCCAAAAGCGGGGTGGGTCGACAAAAACATTCAGTACTTC

size: -
J: TRBJ2-7
D: TRBD2
V: TRBV5-6
CDR3: CASSLRTSGGFYEQYF
DNA: TGTGCCAGCAGCTTAAGGACTAGCGGGGGTTTCTACGAGCAGTACTTC

size: few
J: TRBJ1-1
D: TRBD1
V: TRBV5-1
CDR3: CASSRGDSIMNTEAFF
DNA: TGCGCCAGCAGTCGAGGGGACAGCATTATGAACACTGAAGCTTTCTTT

size: -
J: TRBJ2-4
D: TRBD2
V: TRBV2
CDR3: CASGGGGDENIQYF
DNA: TGTGCCAGCGGGGGCGGGGGGGATGAAAACATTCAGTACTTC

size: -
J: TRBJ2-5
D: TRBD1
V: TRBV7-3
CDR3: CASSITGAQRETQYF
DNA: TGTGCCAGCAGCATTACAGGGGCCCAGAGAGAGACCCAGTACTTC

size: few
J: TRBJ1-2
D: -
V: TRBV11-2
CDR3: CASSLGRDYTF
DNA: TGTGCCAGCAGCTTAGGACGGGACTACACCTTC

size: once
J: TRBJ2-5
D: -
V: TRBV5-6
CDR3: CASSQTALQETQYF
DNA: TGTGCCAGCAGCCAAACAGCACTTCAAGAGACCCAGTACTTC

size: -
J: TRBJ2-1
D: TRBD2
V: TRBV10-1
CDR3: CASSDRGVAGINEQFF
DNA: TGCGCCAGCAGTGATCGTGGGGTAGCGGGGATCAATGAGCAGTTCTTC

size: -
J: TRBJ2-7
D: -
V: TRBV4-1
CDR3: CASSHDSGYEQYF
DNA: TGCGCCAGCAGTCATGATAGCGGCTACGAGCAGTACTTC

size: -
J: TRBJ1-2
D: TRBD1
V: TRBV7-2
CDR3: CASSLVGQGFDGYTF
DNA: TGTGCCAGCAGCTTAGTGGGACAGGGGTTCGATGGCTACACCTTC

size: -
J: TRBJ2-1
D: -
V: TRBV19
CDR3: CASSPPRRLAGEQFF
DNA: TGTGCCAGTAGTCCCCCCCGCCGGCTAGCTGGTGAGCAGTTCTTC

size: -
J: TRBJ2-2
D: TRBD1
V: TRBV11-3
CDR3: CASSLVSPGQGAWYTGELFF
DNA: TGTGCCAGCAGCTTAGTTTCTCCGGGACAGGGGGCATGGTACACCGGGGAGCTGTTTTTT

size: -
J: TRBJ2-7
D: -
V: TRBV18
CDR3: CASSPLGGGHEQYF
DNA: TGTGCCAGCTCACCTCTCGGAGGGGGCCACGAGCAGTACTTC

size: -
J: TRBJ2-1
D: TRBD1
V: TRBV5-4
CDR3: CASSIPGQAYNEQFF
DNA: TGTGCCAGCAGCATTCCGGGACAGGCTTACAATGAGCAGTTCTTC

size: -
J: TRBJ2-5
D: -
V: TRBV6-6
CDR3: CASTGHTSQETQYF
DNA: TGTGCCAGCACCGGACATACCTCCCAAGAGACCCAGTACTTC

size: -
J: TRBJ1-6
D: -
V: TRBV25-1
CDR3: CASSDVTGNSPLHF
DNA: TGTGCCAGCAGTGACGTAACAGGGAATTCACCCCTCCACTTT

size: -
J: TRBJ2-1
D: TRBD1
V: TRBV7-7
CDR3: CASSWAGGANNEQFF
DNA: TGTGCTAGCAGCTGGGCAGGGGGAGCCAACAATGAGCAGTTCTTC